This paragraph reports one TCR beta chain. Its antigen is currently unknown. Unique molecular identifiers featured in how the TCRbeta library was prepared. Via MiXCR, TCRdb re-called the PCR reads, giving one row per CDR3 protein. The sample consists of about 290,000 distinct CDR3 sequences, 10% of them appearing once. The source of the sample is a study of T-cell reconstitution after alpha-beta-depleted transplantation in children. Findings and limits, study-wide: Day-60 TCRbeta diversity that was high in some patients was derived from surviving recipient T cells and thymic progenitors.

CDR1 is SGDLS and CDR2 is YYNGEE in the germline V gene. The CDR3 is 15 amino acids. V lost 2 bases to trimming and J lost 2 bases, with 12 bases between them. The sequence was obtained from a boy under two years old with acute myeloid leukemia, due to receive a stem cell transplant. The rearrangement links TRBV9 to TRBJ2-3; TRBD1 is a possible D gene (6 bases). Material: PBMCs, obtained before TCRalphabeta/CD19-depleted stem cell transplant. The CDR3 loop reads CASSVLRQATDTQYF. The CDR3 coding sequence is TGTGCCAGCAGCGTCCTCAGACAGGCCACAGATACGCAGTATTTT. Full variable domain (rest looked up from reference TRBV9 and TRBJ2-3): DSGVTQTPKHLITATGQRVTLRCSPRSGDLSVYWYQQSLDQGLQFLIQYYNGEERAKGNILERFSAQQFPDLHSELNLSSLELGDSALYFCASSVLRQATDTQYFGPGTRLTVL.